These 28 T cell receptor beta chains share one sample of origin, sequenced in a study of control samples from healthy donors and cancer patients. TCRdb's copy holds only in-frame clones and misses some; the assay was immunoSEQ multiplex PCR. The table lists under 150,000 clones, around 89% of them singletons, with roughly 3.4% in the top ten. Input material: blood. These receptors all stem from a middle-aged man in good health.

This clone was observed a single time. The chain couples TRBV20-1 to TRBJ1-3; the match to TRBD1 covers 7 bases. The CDR3 loop spans 14 amino acids. J gave up 2 bases and V 3 bases, and 4 bases lay outside the gene matches. CDR1 DFQATT and CDR2 SNEGSKA come from the germline V gene (reference sequence). DNA of the CDR3: TGCAGTGCTAGTCGGAGGGGGCCTGGAAACACCATATATTTT. Its translation: CSASRRGPGNTIYF.

The V call is TRBV4-2, the J call TRBJ1-4, with D possibly matching TRBD1 (5 bases). Trimming took 6 bases from V and 1 from J, leaving 9 bases between them. The CDR3 runs to 14 residues. Germline V gene lookup returns CDR1 LGHNA and CDR2 YNFKEQ. The chain's CDR3 is CASSRDGTNEKLFF. For the CDR3, the DNA is TGTGCCAGCAGTCGGGACGGAACTAATGAAAAACTGTTTTTT.

The gene calls are TRBV7-9 and TRBJ2-1; 7 nucleotides line up with TRBD1. Trimming removed 2 bases from V and 4 bases from J; junction bases left unmatched: 8. Germline CDR1 and CDR2: SEHNR and FQNEAQ (reference sequence). This CDR3 has 16 amino acids. CDR3 nucleotides: TGTGCCAGCAGCTTACCCCGGGACAGAGCTTACAATGAGCAGTTCTTC. This encodes CASSLPRDRAYNEQFF.

This chain uses TRBV5-1 with TRBJ1-5; D unresolved. V dropped 0 bases and J dropped 4 bases, with 11 bases sitting between them. The CDR3 has 15 residues. Germline CDR1 reads SGHRS; CDR2 reads YFSETQ. The CDR3 is CASSLGSAGNQPQHF. CDR3 sequence (DNA): TGCGCCAGCAGCTTGGGAAGCGCAGGAAATCAGCCCCAGCATTTT.

The chain couples TRBV5-4 to TRBJ2-3; no definite D call. Germline V lookup: CDR1 SGHNT, CDR2 YYREEE (reference sequence). Trimming took 2 bases from V and 1 from J, leaving 5 bases between them. CDR3 length: 13 amino acids. The DNA of the CDR3 is TGTGCCAGCAGCTTATTGGGCACAGATACGCAGTATTTT. Amino acid sequence: CASSLLGTDTQYF.

The CDR3 DNA reads TGTGCCAGTAGTTCCGACAGTTCTCGGCCCCAGCATTTT. This encodes CASSSDSSRPQHF. The rearrangement links TRBV19 to TRBJ1-5; TRBD1 is a possible D gene (5 bases). Trimming cost V 5 bases and J 9 bases, with 14 bases left between them. CDR3 size: 13 residues. CDR1 and CDR2 (germline): LNHDA, SQIVND (reference sequence).

The chain couples TRBV2 to TRBJ2-3, with D maybe TRBD2 (5 bases). V was pared by 4 bases and J by 1 base, with 9 bases between. The length of the CDR3 is 14 residues. The germline V gene has CDR1 SNHLY and CDR2 FYNNEI. The chain's CDR3 is CASSVSRGTDTQYF. Here the CDR3 DNA reads TGTGCCAGCAGTGTATCGCGGGGCACAGATACGCAGTATTTT.

This chain links TRBV19 with TRBJ2-4; TRBD2 is a possible D gene (5 bases). Germline CDR1 is LNHDA and CDR2 is SQIVND (reference sequence). The CDR3 consists of 12 residues. CDR3 protein: CAKGLAKNIQYF. In nucleotides, the CDR3 is TGTGCGAAAGGACTAGCCAAAAACATTCAGTACTTC. Looking up the rest from reference TRBV19 and TRBJ2-4 gives the full variable domain: DGGITQSPKYLFRKEGQNVTLSCEQNLNHDAMYWYRQDPGQGLRLIYYSQIVNDFQKGDIAEGYSVSREKKESFPLTVTSAQKNPTAFYLCAKGLAKNIQYFGAGTRLSVL.

The chain has TRBV7-2 and TRBJ1-6; D gene unclear. V was pared by 4 bases and J by 7 bases, with 17 bases between. The CDR3 runs to 16 residues. Germline-derived CDR1 and CDR2 are SGHTA and FQGNSA. The CDR3, as DNA: TGTGCCAGCAGCTCCGGGAGTGGGCACGGGAATTCACCCCTCCACTTT. Amino acid sequence: CASSSGSGHGNSPLHF.

The chain couples TRBV6-1 to TRBJ1-5; D call uncertain. The CDR3 length is 13 residues. Trimming pared 2 bases from V and 7 bases from J, leaving 9 bases between. The V gene's germline CDR1 is MNHNS and CDR2 SASEGT. The DNA of the CDR3 is TGTGCCAGCAGTGAACCGTTGGGCCAGCCCCAGCATTTT. Its translation is CASSEPLGQPQHF.

This chain uses TRBV11-2 with TRBJ2-7, with D tentatively TRBD2 (7 bases). The CDR3 length is 18 residues. The V end lost 5 bases, the J end lost 3 bases, and 26 bases lay between the germline ends. Looked up from germline, CDR1 is SGHAT and CDR2 is FQNNGV. The CDR3 sequence is CASSTRGGSGVGGYEQYF. The CDR3, as DNA: TGTGCCAGCAGCACCCGGGGTGGGAGCGGGGTAGGGGGCTACGAGCAGTACTTC.

The rearrangement links TRBV19 to TRBJ2-5; D gene ambiguous. V shed 0 bases and J shed 5 bases, with 13 bases lying between them. Per the germline V gene, CDR1 is LNHDA and CDR2 is SQIVND (reference sequence). The CDR3 sequence is 15 residues long. CDR3 in amino acids: CASSIDHGLGETQYF. The DNA for the CDR3 is TGTGCCAGTAGTATAGATCATGGCCTGGGGGAGACCCAGTACTTC.

The chain recombines TRBV30 with TRBJ1-2; D unresolved. The V end was cut by 6 bases, the J end by 0 bases, with 14 bases between. The germline V gene has CDR1 GTSNPN and CDR2 SVGIG (reference sequence). The CDR3 is 14 amino acids. This CDR3 reads CACSGRMANYGYTF. CDR3 DNA sequence: TGTGCCTGCTCCGGCCGGATGGCTAACTATGGCTACACCTTC.

The gene calls are TRBV5-6 and TRBJ1-3; TRBD1 might be the D (5 bases). From germline, CDR1 is SGHDT and CDR2 YYEEEE. V was shortened by 0 bases and J by 1 base, with 14 bases between the two germline ends. CDR3 length: 17 amino acids. The CDR3 reads CASSLVAGLISGNTIYF. As DNA, the CDR3 is TGTGCCAGCAGCTTGGTCGCAGGGCTTATTTCTGGAAACACCATATATTTT.

The gene calls are TRBV11-2 and TRBJ2-7, with D unclear. Germline V CDR1 and CDR2: SGHAT, FQNNGV. Trimming left V 5 bases short and J 1 base short, with 12 bases between. The CDR3 consists of 14 residues. Here the CDR3 DNA reads TGTGCCAGCAGCAGAATCCGTTCTTCCTACGAGCAGTACTTC. Protein product: CASSRIRSSYEQYF.

The chain is built from TRBV12-3 or TRBV12-4 and TRBJ2-2; unclear D gene. The CDR3 consists of 12 residues. Trimming cost V 6 bases and J 5 bases, with 7 bases left between them. CDR3 sequence: CASRGLTGELFF. The CDR3 bases are TGTGCCAGCAGGGGATTGACCGGGGAGCTGTTTTTT.

This chain links TRBV6-6 with TRBJ2-1, with a weak D call TRBD1 (5 bases). V was clipped by 7 bases and J by 5 bases, with 12 bases between them. Germline V gives CDR1 MNHNY, CDR2 SVGAGI (reference sequence). CDR3 length: 13 residues. The CDR3 loop reads CASTVPGNNEQFF. CDR3 nucleotides: TGTGCCAGCACGGTTCCAGGGAACAATGAGCAGTTCTTC.

The chain joins TRBV4-3 to TRBJ2-7, with 8 bases fitting TRBD1. Trimming took 1 base from V and 4 from J; bases not matched to a gene: 9. This CDR3 is 16 amino acids long. Per the germline V gene, CDR1 is LGHNA and CDR2 is YSLEER. The CDR3 here is CASSQASDRVGYEQYF. In DNA, the CDR3 is TGCGCCAGCAGCCAAGCCTCGGACAGGGTTGGTTACGAGCAGTACTTC.

The chain carries TRBV7-2 and TRBJ1-6; possibly TRBD1 for D (5 bases). V was cut by 5 bases and J by 4 bases, with 9 bases left in between. CDR3 length: 14 residues. The germline CDR1 and CDR2 sequences are SGHTA and FQGNSA. For the CDR3, the DNA is TGTGCCAGCAGCCCCGGGGGATATAATTCACCCCTCCACTTT. It specifies CASSPGGYNSPLHF.

This clone was observed once. The rearrangement joins TRBV7-2 to TRBJ2-1; TRBD2 matches 10 bases. This CDR3 has 15 residues. Germline V CDR1 and CDR2: SGHTA, FQGNSA. The J segment lost 6 bases and the V segment lost 5 bases, leaving 7 bases of the junction unmatched. This CDR3 reads CASSNERGGLNEQFF. Here the CDR3 DNA reads TGTGCCAGCAGCAACGAGCGGGGGGGCCTCAATGAGCAGTTCTTC.

This clone occurred a few times. J is TRBJ1-1 and V is TRBV11-3, with no clear D. V was trimmed by 5 bases and J by 6 bases, leaving 16 bases between them. Germline V gene sequence: CDR1 SGHNT, CDR2 YENEEA. The CDR3 spans 14 residues. The CDR3 protein is CASSPLGRRSEAFF. The CDR3 nucleotides are TGTGCCAGCAGCCCCCTTGGACGCCGGTCTGAAGCTTTCTTT.

J is TRBJ1-3 and V is TRBV18; D perhaps matches TRBD1 (6 bases). The germline V gene encodes CDR1 KGHSH and CDR2 LQKENI. This CDR3 has 15 amino acids. Trimming took off 4 bases at V and 0 bases at J, with 10 bases between the two ends. The CDR3 is CASSLGTPSGNTIYF. The DNA for the CDR3 is TGTGCCAGCTCACTAGGGACACCCTCTGGAAACACCATATATTTT.

The rearrangement joins TRBV12-3 or TRBV12-4 to TRBJ1-1, with TRBD1 matching over 8 bases. The junction had 4 bases not matched to a gene; V was cut back by 5 bases and J by 8 bases. The CDR3 runs 12 residues. Here the CDR3 reads CASSRGQGEAFF. CDR3 coding DNA: TGTGCCAGCAGTCGAGGACAGGGAGAAGCTTTCTTT.

CDR3 residues: CASSVGVTSGGSEQYF. The CDR3 region has the DNA TGTGCCAGCAGCGTCGGGGTGACTAGCGGGGGGAGTGAGCAGTACTTC. This chain links TRBV9 with TRBJ2-7; TRBD2 agrees at 13 bases. V lost 2 bases, J lost 7 bases, and 9 bases stayed unmatched. The CDR3 runs 16 residues. In germline, CDR1 is SGDLS, CDR2 YYNGEE.

The genes are TRBV7-9 and TRBJ2-5, with a possible D match to TRBD1 (5 bases). Germline V lookup: CDR1 SEHNR, CDR2 FQNEAQ (reference sequence). V lost 5 bases and J lost 3, with 28 bases in between. The CDR3 has 19 residues. The CDR3 nucleotides are TGTGCCAGCAGCCGACCGGAAGGGGAACTTCCAATTTCGAAAGAGACCCAGTACTTC. As protein: CASSRPEGELPISKETQYF.

The chain employs TRBV19 and TRBJ2-5, with TRBD1 identical over 7 bases. CDR3 size: 14 residues. Looked up from germline, CDR1 is LNHDA and CDR2 is SQIVND (reference sequence). The V segment lost 3 bases and the J segment 6 bases; nucleotides outside the gene matches: 7. For the CDR3, the DNA is TGTGCCAGTAGTATTGAACAGGGGTCCCAGACCCAGTACTTC. It yields the protein CASSIEQGSQTQYF.

The V call is TRBV15, the J call TRBJ1-3; TRBD1 agrees at 11 bases. Per the germline V gene, CDR1 is LNHNV and CDR2 is YYDKDF (reference sequence). The V and J ends lost 5 bases and 6 bases, in that order; junction bases with no gene match: 6. This CDR3 comprises 15 residues. The CDR3 region has the DNA TGTGCCACCAGCGAAGGGACAGGGGGAACAAACACCATATATTTT. Protein: CATSEGTGGTNTIYF.

As concerns this clone: At one end the junction does not follow the germline gene, possibly because of a read error. The rearrangement joins TRBV3-1 (or the pseudogene TRBV3-2) to TRBJ1-2; D unresolved. CDR3 size: 12 residues. Germline values: CDR1 LGHDT, CDR2 YNNKEL (reference sequence). The CDR3 DNA is TGTGCCAGCAGCCAGGGCGACGGGGTCGGGATCTTC. Residues: CASSQGDGVGIF.